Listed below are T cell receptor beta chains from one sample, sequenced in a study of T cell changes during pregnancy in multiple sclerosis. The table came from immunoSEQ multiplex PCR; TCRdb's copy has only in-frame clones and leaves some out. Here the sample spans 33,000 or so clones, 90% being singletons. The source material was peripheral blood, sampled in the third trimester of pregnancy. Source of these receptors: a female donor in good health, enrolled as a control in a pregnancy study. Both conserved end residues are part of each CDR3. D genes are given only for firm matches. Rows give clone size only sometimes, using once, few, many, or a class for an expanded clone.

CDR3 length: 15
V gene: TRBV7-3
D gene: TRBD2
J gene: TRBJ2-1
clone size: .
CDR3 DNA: TGTGCCAGCAGCTTATCTAGCGGGGGGCACAATGAGCAGTTCTTC
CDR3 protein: CASSLSSGGHNEQFF

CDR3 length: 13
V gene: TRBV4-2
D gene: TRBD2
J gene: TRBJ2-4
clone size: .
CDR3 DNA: TGTGCCAGCAGGGGAGGCGGGGGGAACATTCAGTACTTC
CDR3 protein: CASRGGGGNIQYF

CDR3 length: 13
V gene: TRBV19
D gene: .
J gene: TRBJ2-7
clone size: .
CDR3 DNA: TGTGCCAGTAGTATTCAGGTACCCTACGAGCAGTACTTC
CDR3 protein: CASSIQVPYEQYF

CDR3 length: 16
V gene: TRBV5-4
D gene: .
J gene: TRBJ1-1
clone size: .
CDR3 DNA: TGTGCCAGCAGCTTGGATGGGGCAGGGATGAACACTGAAGCTTTCTTT
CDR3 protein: CASSLDGAGMNTEAFF

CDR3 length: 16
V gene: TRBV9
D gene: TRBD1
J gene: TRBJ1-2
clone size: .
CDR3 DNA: TGTGCCAGCAGCGAGCGGGACAGGGGTTCCGGCTATGGCTACACCTTC
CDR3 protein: CASSERDRGSGYGYTF

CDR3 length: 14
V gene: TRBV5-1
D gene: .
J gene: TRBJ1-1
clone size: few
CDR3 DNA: TGCGCCAGCAGCTTCAGGGGTGCGAACACTGAAGCTTTCTTT
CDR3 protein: CASSFRGANTEAFF

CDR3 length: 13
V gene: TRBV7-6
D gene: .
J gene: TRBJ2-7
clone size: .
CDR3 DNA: TGTGCCAGCAGCCCCACTTCGCTAGGTGAACAGTACTTC
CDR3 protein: CASSPTSLGEQYF

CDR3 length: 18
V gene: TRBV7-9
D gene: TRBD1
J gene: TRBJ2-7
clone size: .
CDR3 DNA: TGTGCCAGCAGCCCCCCGGCCAGCACAGGGGCCTTCACCTACGAGCAGTACTTC
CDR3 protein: CASSPPASTGAFTYEQYF

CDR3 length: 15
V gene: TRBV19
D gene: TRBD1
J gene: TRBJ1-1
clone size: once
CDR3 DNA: TGTGCCAGTAGTATAGATTCGGCGAAAGGGGGCGAAGCTTTCTTT
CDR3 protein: CASSIDSAKGGEAFF

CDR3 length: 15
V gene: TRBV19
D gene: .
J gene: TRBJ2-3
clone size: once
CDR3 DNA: TGTGCCAGTAGGCCGGCCGCGGGGTTTACAGATACGCAGTATTTT
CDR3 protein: CASRPAAGFTDTQYF

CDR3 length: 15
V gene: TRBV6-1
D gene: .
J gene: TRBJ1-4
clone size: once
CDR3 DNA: TGTGCCAGCAGGAACCGAGGGGGAACTAATGAAAAACTGTTTTTT
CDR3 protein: CASRNRGGTNEKLFF

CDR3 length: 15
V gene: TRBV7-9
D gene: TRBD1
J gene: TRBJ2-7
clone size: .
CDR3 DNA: TGTGCCAGCAGCTTAACGGGACAGGCCGTCTACGAGCAGTACTTC
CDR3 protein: CASSLTGQAVYEQYF

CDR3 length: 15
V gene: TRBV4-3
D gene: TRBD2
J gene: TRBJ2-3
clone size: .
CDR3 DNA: TGCGCCAGCAGCGCTACTAGCGGGGGAATAGATACGCAGTATTTT
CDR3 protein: CASSATSGGIDTQYF

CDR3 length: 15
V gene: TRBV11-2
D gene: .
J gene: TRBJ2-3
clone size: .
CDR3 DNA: TGTGCCAGCAGCTTACTGACAGGACCCACAGATACGCAGTATTTT
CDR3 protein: CASSLLTGPTDTQYF

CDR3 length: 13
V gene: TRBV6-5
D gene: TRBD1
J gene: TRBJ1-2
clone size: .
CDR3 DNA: TGTGCCAGCAGGAGGGACAGGGAATATGGCTACACCTTC
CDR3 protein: CASRRDREYGYTF

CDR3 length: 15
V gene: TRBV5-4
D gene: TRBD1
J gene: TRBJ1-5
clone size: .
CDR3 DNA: TGTGCCAGCAGCCTCGACAGGGAGAAGAATCAGCCCCAGCATTTT
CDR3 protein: CASSLDREKNQPQHF

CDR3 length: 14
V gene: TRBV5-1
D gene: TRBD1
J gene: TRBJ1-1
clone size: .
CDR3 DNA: TGCGCCAGCAAAAGGGGGCAGCCGAACACTGAAGCTTTCTTT
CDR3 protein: CASKRGQPNTEAFF

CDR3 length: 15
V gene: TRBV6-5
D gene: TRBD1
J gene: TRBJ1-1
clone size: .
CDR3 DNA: TGTGCCAGCACCCTCAACAGGGGGCTGAACACTGAAGCTTTCTTT
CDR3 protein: CASTLNRGLNTEAFF

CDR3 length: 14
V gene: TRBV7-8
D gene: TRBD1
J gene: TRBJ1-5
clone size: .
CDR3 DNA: TGTGCCAGCAGCCTGGGGACAGGGAATCAGCCCCAGCATTTT
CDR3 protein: CASSLGTGNQPQHF

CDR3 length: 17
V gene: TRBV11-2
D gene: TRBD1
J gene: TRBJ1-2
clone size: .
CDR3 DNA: TGTGCCAGCAGCTTAGATGGTAATCCGGGACAGAACTATGGCTACACCTTC
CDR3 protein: CASSLDGNPGQNYGYTF

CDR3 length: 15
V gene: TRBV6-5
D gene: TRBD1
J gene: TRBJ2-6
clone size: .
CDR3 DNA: TGTGCCATCCGGGACAGGAACTCTGGGGCCAACGTCCTGACTTTC
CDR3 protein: CAIRDRNSGANVLTF

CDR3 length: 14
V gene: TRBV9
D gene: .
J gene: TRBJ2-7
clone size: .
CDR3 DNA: TGTGCCAGCAGCGAGGCCGTCGACAGCTACGAGCAGTACTTC
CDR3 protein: CASSEAVDSYEQYF

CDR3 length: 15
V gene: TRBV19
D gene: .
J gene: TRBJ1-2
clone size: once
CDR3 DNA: TGTGCCAGTAGTCTCCGTTTAACAGGGCTCTATGGCTACACCTTC
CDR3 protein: CASSLRLTGLYGYTF

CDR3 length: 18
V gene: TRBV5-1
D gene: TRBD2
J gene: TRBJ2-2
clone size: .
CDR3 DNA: TGCGCCAGCAGCTTCGGACTAGCGGGGGGGCCGAGCACCGGGGAGCTGTTTTTT
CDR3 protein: CASSFGLAGGPSTGELFF

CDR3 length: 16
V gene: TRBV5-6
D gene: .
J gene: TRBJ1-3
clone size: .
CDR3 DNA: TGTGCCAGCAGCTTGTGGGGAGTCGGCTCTGGAAACACCATATATTTT
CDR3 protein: CASSLWGVGSGNTIYF

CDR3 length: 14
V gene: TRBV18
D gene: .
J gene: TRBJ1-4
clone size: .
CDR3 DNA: TGTGCCAGCTCACCCCAACAGGGTAATGAAAAACTGTTTTTT
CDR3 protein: CASSPQQGNEKLFF

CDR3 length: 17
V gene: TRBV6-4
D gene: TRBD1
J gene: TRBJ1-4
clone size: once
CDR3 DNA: TGTGCCAGCAGTGAAGGGGACAGGGGGCGAGGTAATGAAAAACTGTTTTTT
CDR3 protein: CASSEGDRGRGNEKLFF

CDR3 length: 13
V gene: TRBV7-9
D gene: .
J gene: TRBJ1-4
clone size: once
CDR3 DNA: TGTGCCAGCAGCCCACAGGGTAATGAAAAACTGTTTTTT
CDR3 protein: CASSPQGNEKLFF

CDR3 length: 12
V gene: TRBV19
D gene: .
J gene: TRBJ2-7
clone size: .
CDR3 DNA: TGTGCCAGTTCCCGAAGGGGCTACGAGCAGTACTTC
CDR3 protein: CASSRRGYEQYF

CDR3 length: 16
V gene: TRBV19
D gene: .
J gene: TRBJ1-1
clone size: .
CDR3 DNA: TGTGCCAGTAGTACCGACAGAATTCTGGGTGTCGCTGAAGCTTTCTTT
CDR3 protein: CASSTDRILGVAEAFF

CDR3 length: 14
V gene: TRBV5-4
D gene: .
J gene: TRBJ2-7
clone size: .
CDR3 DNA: TGTGCCAGCAGCTTAAGGGGAAGGGTCTACGAGCAGTACTTC
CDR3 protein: CASSLRGRVYEQYF

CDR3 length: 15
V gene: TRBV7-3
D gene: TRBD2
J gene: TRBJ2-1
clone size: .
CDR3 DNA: TGTGCCAGCAGCTTAATGCCAGCGGGAATGAATGAGCAGTTCTTC
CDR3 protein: CASSLMPAGMNEQFF

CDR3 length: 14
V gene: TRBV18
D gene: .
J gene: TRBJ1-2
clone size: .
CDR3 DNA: TGTGCCAGCTCACCACAGGGAGCTAACTATGGCTACACCTTC
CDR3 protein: CASSPQGANYGYTF

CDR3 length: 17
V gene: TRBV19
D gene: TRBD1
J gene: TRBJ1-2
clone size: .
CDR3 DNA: TGTGCCAGTAGTCCTTTAGACAGGGGGCGCTTCAACTATGGCTACACCTTC
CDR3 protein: CASSPLDRGRFNYGYTF

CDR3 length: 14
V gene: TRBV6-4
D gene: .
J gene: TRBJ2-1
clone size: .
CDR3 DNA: TGTGCCAGCAGCCAAACCACTAGCAACGATGAGCAGTTCTTC
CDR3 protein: CASSQTTSNDEQFF

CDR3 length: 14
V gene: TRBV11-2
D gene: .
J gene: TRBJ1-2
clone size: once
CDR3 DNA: TGTGCCAGCAGCTTAGTTGGAGGGGACTATGGCTACACCTTC
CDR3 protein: CASSLVGGDYGYTF

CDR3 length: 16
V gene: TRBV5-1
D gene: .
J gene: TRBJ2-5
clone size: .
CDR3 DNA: TGCGCCAGCAGCTCCCGCGGGCGAGGCAGTCAAGAGACCCAGTACTTC
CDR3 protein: CASSSRGRGSQETQYF

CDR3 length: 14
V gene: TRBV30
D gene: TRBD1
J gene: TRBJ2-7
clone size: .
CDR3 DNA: TGTGCCTGGAGGCCCGGACAGGGAATCGACGAGCAGTACTTC
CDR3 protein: CAWRPGQGIDEQYF

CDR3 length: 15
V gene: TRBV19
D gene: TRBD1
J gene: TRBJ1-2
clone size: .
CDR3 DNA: TGTGCCAGTAGTGCTCCGGGACAGGGACTATTAGGCTACACCTTC
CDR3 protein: CASSAPGQGLLGYTF

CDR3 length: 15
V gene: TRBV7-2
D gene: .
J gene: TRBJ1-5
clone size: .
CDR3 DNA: TGTGCCAGCAGCTTAACGCAGGGCAGCAATCAGCCCCAGCATTTT
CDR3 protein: CASSLTQGSNQPQHF

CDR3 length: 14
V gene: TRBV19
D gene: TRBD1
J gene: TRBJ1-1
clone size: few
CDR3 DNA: TGTGCCAGTAGCCGGACAGGGGGGAACACTGAAGCTTTCTTT
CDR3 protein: CASSRTGGNTEAFF

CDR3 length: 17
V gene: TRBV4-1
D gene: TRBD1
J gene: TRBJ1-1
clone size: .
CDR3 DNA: TGCGCCAGCAGACCAGACAGGGCCAAAGATATGAACACTGAAGCTTTCTTT
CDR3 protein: CASRPDRAKDMNTEAFF

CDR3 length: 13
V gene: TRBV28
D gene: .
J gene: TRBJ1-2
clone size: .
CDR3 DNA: TGTGCCAGCACCTTGGGGGGGGCAAATGGCTACACCTTC
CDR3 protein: CASTLGGANGYTF

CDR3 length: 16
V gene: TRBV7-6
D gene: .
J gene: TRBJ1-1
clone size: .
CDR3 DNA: TGTGCCAGCAGCTTATCAAGGGGAAATTCGAACACTGAAGCTTTCTTT
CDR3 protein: CASSLSRGNSNTEAFF

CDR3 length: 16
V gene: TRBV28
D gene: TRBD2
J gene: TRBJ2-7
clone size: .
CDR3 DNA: TGTGCCAGCAGTCCCCCGGGGTTAGCGGGGACCTACGAGCAGTACTTC
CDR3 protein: CASSPPGLAGTYEQYF

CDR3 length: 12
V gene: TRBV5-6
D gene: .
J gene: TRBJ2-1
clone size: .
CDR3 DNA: TGTGCCAGCAGCTTGTCAGATAATGAGCAGTTCTTC
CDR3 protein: CASSLSDNEQFF